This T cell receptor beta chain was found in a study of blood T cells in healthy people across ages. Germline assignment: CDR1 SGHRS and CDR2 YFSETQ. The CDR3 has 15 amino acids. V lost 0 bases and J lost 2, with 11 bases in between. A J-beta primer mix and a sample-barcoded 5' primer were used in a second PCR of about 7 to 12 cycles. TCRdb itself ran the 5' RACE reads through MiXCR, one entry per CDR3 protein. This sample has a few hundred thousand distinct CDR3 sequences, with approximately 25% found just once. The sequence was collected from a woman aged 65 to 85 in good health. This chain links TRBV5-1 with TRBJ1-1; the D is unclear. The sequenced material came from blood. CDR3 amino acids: CASSLDAFPNTEAFF. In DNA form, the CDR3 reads TGCGCCAGCAGCTTGGACGCTTTCCCTAACACTGAAGCTTTCTTT.